This T cell receptor beta chain was observed in a study of T cells expressing NK-cell markers. With the 5' RACE reads reprocessed, TCRdb shows one record per CDR3 protein and no DNA. Its table records approximately 550,000 distinct CDR3 sequences. This CDR3 contains 15 residues. Germline V gene lookup returns CDR1 KGHSH and CDR2 LQKENI. The specimen was blood T cells: a sorted CD56 or NKG2C T cell subset, CD4+ or CD8+ T cells, or bulk PBMC T cells (not recorded which). The V gene is TRBV18, the J gene TRBJ1-3. The clonotype comes from a man aged 18 to 30 in good health. The CDR3 here is CASSPSRASGNTIYF.